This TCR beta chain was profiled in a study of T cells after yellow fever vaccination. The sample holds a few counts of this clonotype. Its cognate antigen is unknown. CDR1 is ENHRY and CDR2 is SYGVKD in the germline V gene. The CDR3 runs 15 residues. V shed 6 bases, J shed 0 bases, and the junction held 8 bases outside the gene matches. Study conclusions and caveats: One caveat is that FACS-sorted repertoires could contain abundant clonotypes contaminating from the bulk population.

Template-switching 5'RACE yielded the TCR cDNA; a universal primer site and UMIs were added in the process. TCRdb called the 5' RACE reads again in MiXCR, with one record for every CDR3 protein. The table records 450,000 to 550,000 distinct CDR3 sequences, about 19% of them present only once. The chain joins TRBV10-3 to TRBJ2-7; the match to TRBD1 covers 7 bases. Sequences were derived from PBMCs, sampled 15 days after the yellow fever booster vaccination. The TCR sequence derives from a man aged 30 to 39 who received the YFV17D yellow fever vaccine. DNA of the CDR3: TGTGCCATCAGAAGACAGGGCCCTAACTCCTACGAGCAGTACTTC. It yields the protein CAIRRQGPNSYEQYF.